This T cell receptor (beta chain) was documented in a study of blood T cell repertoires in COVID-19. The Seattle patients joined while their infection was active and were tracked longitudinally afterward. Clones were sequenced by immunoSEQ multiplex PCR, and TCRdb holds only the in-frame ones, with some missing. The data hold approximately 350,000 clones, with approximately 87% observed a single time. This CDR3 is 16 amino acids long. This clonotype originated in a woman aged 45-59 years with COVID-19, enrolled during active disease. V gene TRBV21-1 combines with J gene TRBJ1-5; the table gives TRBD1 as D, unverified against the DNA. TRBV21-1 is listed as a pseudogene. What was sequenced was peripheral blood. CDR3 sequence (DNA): TGTGCCAGCAGCAAAGACGGCAGGGTTGGGAATCAGCCCCAGCATTTT. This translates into CASSKDGRVGNQPQHF.